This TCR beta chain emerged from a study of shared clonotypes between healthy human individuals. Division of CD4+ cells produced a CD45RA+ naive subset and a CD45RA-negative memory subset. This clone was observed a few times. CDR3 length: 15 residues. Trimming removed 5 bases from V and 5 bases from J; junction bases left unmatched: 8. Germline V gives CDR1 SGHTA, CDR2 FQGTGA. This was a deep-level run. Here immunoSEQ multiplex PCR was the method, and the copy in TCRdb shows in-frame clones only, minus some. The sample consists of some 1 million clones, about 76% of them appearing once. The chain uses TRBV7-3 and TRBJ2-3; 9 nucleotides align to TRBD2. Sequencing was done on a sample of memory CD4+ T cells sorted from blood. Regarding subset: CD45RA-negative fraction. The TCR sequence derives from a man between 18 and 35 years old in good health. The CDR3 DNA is TGTGCCAGCAGCCGCCGGCGGGGGGGACTAGATACGCAGTATTTT. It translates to CASSRRRGGLDTQYF.